Each of the 7 T cell receptor beta chains below was sequenced from the same sample in a study of spatial heterogeneity in lung cancer. General study findings and limits: For expanded intratumoral alpha and beta TCRs, counts tracked tumor mutation counts.

TCRdb redid the calling of the 5' RACE reads with MiXCR, one entry per CDR3 protein. This table holds about 5,600 distinct CDR3 sequences, 7.5% to 9% found once. Stated time point: sample taken at primary tumor resection. Their antigens remain unidentified. This specimen consisted of lung tumor tissue, obtained at surgery. The receptors stem from a female donor with early-stage non-small cell lung cancer.

In its sample, this clonotype ranks as medium-sized. The CDR3 sequence is CASSLAPQNTQYF. CDR3 nucleotides: TGTGCCAGCAGCTTAGCGCCTCAAAATACGCAGTATTTT. The chain links TRBV7-8 to TRBJ2-3; D unresolved. The CDR3 is 13 amino acids. Germline assignment: CDR1 SGHVS and CDR2 FQNEAQ. Trimming cost V 0 bases and J 7 bases, with 8 bases left between them.

This clonotype was seen repeatedly, ten times or more. With a much larger clone just one base away, this may be a read error. This sequence joins TRBV7-9 and TRBJ2-1; D remains unclear. This CDR3 is 15 amino acids long. The germline V gene encodes CDR1 SEHNR and CDR2 FQNEAQ (reference sequence). Written as DNA, the CDR3 is TGTGCCAACAGCCTAACAGTGACGGGCTACAATGAGCAGTTCTTC. It codes for CANSLTVTGYNEQFF.

By proportion, this clonotype is medium-sized. The rearrangement links TRBV20-1 to TRBJ2-7; 10 nucleotides match TRBD2. CDR1 and CDR2 from the germline V gene are DFQATT and SNEGSKA (reference sequence). The CDR3 covers 16 residues. With V trimmed by 5 bases and J by 0 bases, 10 bases remained unmatched. CDR3 DNA: TGCAGTGCTGGGAGTAGCGGGGGGAAAAGCTCCTACGAGCAGTACTTC. Amino acids: CSAGSSGGKSSYEQYF.

This clonotype was recorded many times. The rearrangement uses TRBV7-2 and TRBJ2-5, with 7 bases aligning to TRBD1. CDR1 and CDR2 from the germline V gene are SGHTA and FQGNSA. The CDR3 length is 15 residues. The J segment lost 0 bases and the V segment lost 4 bases, leaving 5 bases of the junction unmatched. This chain's CDR3 is CASSSGTAYQETQYF. CDR3 DNA: TGTGCCAGCAGCTCTGGGACAGCGTACCAAGAGACCCAGTACTTC. Drawing the rest from reference TRBV7-2 and TRBJ2-5, the complete variable domain is GAGVSQSPSNKVTEKGKDVELRCDPISGHTALYWYRQSLGQGLEFLIYFQGNSAPDKSGLPSDRFSAERTGGSVSTLTIQRTQQEDSAVYLCASSSGTAYQETQYFGPGTRLLVL.

By sample fraction, this clonotype is medium-sized. The chain carries TRBV20-1 and TRBJ2-1; 9 bases match TRBD2. The CDR3 is 16 amino acids. Germline loops: CDR1 DFQATT, CDR2 SNEGSKA (reference sequence). The junction had 14 bases not matched to a gene; V was cut back by 3 bases and J by 8 bases. The CDR3 is CSASGASGEGVDEQFF. The DNA of the CDR3 is TGCAGTGCTAGTGGGGCTAGCGGGGAAGGGGTAGATGAGCAGTTCTTC.

This clonotype was seen ten or more times. This chain uses TRBV7-2 with TRBJ2-5; 7 bases match TRBD1. Germline values: CDR1 SGHTA, CDR2 FQGNSA. There are 14 residues in the CDR3. The J segment lost 2 bases and the V segment lost 7 bases, leaving 7 bases of the junction unmatched. This CDR3 reads CASTRDSAQETQYF. CDR3 nucleotides: TGTGCCAGCACTAGGGACAGCGCTCAAGAGACCCAGTACTTC. Drawing the rest from reference TRBV7-2 and TRBJ2-5, the complete variable domain is GAGVSQSPSNKVTEKGKDVELRCDPISGHTALYWYRQSLGQGLEFLIYFQGNSAPDKSGLPSDRFSAERTGGSVSTLTIQRTQQEDSAVYLCASTRDSAQETQYFGPGTRLLVL.

Relative to its sample, this clonotype is medium-sized (0.01 to 0.1%). The V and J genes are TRBV5-6 and TRBJ2-3, with D possibly being TRBD2 (6 bases). Trimming cost V 5 bases and J 0 bases, with 10 bases left between them. CDR1 and CDR2 (germline): SGHDT, YYEEEE. This CDR3 is built from 14 residues. CDR3 sequence: CASSSGTSTDTQYF. The CDR3 nucleotides are TGTGCCAGCAGTTCCGGGACTAGCACAGATACGCAGTATTTT.